Each of the 5 T cell receptor beta chains below was sequenced from the same sample in a study of shared clonotypes between healthy human individuals. Naive CD8 cells lacked CD45RO, underwent positive selection for CCR7 and left out terminally differentiated effector memory CD45RA+ cells. Method: immunoSEQ multiplex PCR; TCRdb's copy keeps in-frame clones and lacks some. In the table there are roughly 2,000,000 clones, about 94% of which are singletons. Sequencing was done on a sample of naive CD8+ T cells from PBMCs. These receptors were collected from a man younger than 35 in good health. Some clones in this sample may be carry-over from other donors' samples.

CDR3 in amino acids: CASSNQREAFF. DNA for the CDR3: TGTGCCAGCAGCAATCAGAGGGAAGCTTTCTTT. The chain is built from TRBV16 and TRBJ1-1; D gene unclear. CDR3 length: 11 amino acids. With 5 bases removed from V and 8 bases from J, the gap between germline ends came to 9 bases. Per the germline V gene, CDR1 is KGHSY and CDR2 is FQNENV.

With regard to this clone: The same CDR3 arises from other DNA sequences in this sample as well. This chain uses TRBV9 with TRBJ2-7; D assignment may be TRBD1 or TRBD2 (5 bases each). Trimming left V 0 bases short and J 4 bases short, with 14 bases between. This CDR3 comprises 15 residues. CDR1 SGDLS and CDR2 YYNGEE come from the germline V gene. CDR3 sequence reads: CASSVGGGSGYEQYF. The CDR3 DNA reads as TGTGCCAGCAGCGTAGGTGGGGGATCGGGGTACGAGCAGTACTTC.

With regard to this clone: This sample includes further DNA sequences coding for the same CDR3. The V and J genes are TRBV27 and TRBJ2-7, with D perhaps TRBD1 or TRBD2 (5 bases each). Per the germline V gene, CDR1 is MNHEY and CDR2 is SMNVEV (reference sequence). This CDR3 comprises 15 residues. Trimming cost V 1 base and J 1 base, with 11 bases left between them. The CDR3 is CASSLFGTGSYEQYF. For the CDR3, the DNA is TGTGCCAGCAGTTTATTCGGGACCGGATCCTACGAGCAGTACTTC.

CDR3 region: CASSQAGIRNSPLHF. CDR3 in DNA: TGCGCCAGCAGCCAAGCGGGGATACGAAATTCACCCCTCCACTTT. This chain connects TRBV4-3 to TRBJ1-6; D unclear. The CDR3 covers 15 residues. CDR1 is LGHNA and CDR2 is YSLEER in the germline V gene. V lost 1 base and J 7 bases, leaving 11 bases between the germline ends.

In regard to this clone: Other DNA sequences in the sample encode the same CDR3. This chain links TRBV6-5 with TRBJ2-7; a weak D match, TRBD2 (6 bases). Germline loops: CDR1 MNHEY, CDR2 SVGAGI. The V end lost 0 bases, the J end lost 3 bases, and 9 bases lay between the germline ends. This CDR3 comprises 14 residues. The CDR3 sequence: CASSYSGLSYEQYF. In DNA, the CDR3 is TGTGCCAGCAGTTACTCAGGACTAAGCTACGAGCAGTACTTC.